Presented here are 30 T cell receptor beta chains from one specimen sequenced in a study of Tregs in tolerant kidney transplant recipients. Here immunoSEQ multiplex PCR was the method, and the copy in TCRdb shows in-frame clones only, minus some. The sample gives 110,000 or so clones, roughly nine tenths of which show up once; roughly 0.61% is in the top ten. Sequencing was done on a sample of CD4+ T cells from blood. These receptors were taken from a human donor in good health.

This sequence joins TRBV11-2 and TRBJ1-1; 7 bases match TRBD1. With V trimmed by 5 bases and J by 0 bases, 15 bases remained unmatched. Germline V gene sequence: CDR1 SGHAT, CDR2 FQNNGV. This CDR3 spans 18 amino acids. The CDR3: CASSHWMAGDSLNTEAFF. DNA of the CDR3: TGTGCCAGCAGCCACTGGATGGCAGGGGACAGCCTGAACACTGAAGCTTTCTTT.

The table lists this clone with a few counts. V usage is TRBV4-1 and J usage is TRBJ1-2; no firm D call. Germline V CDR1 and CDR2: MGHRA, YSYEKL. The V and J ends lost 1 base and 4 bases respectively, with 7 bases between them. The CDR3 runs 13 residues. CDR3 residues: CASSQAPGYGYTF. CDR3 bases: TGCGCCAGCAGCCAAGCACCAGGCTATGGCTACACCTTC.

The V and J genes are TRBV18 and TRBJ2-6; a weak D match, TRBD1 (6 bases). This CDR3 contains 16 residues. Germline-derived CDR1 and CDR2 are KGHSH and LQKENI. The V end was cut by 6 bases, the J end by 4 bases, with 16 bases between. The CDR3 is CASSPISGAGANVLTF. The CDR3 bases are TGTGCCAGCTCCCCGATTTCAGGGGCGGGGGCCAACGTCCTGACTTTC.

The chain joins TRBV5-1 to TRBJ2-2, with a possible D match to TRBD2 (6 bases). The CDR3 runs to 14 residues. Trimming pared 6 bases from V and 4 bases from J, leaving 13 bases between. Looked up from germline, CDR1 is SGHRS and CDR2 is YFSETQ. CDR3 bases: TGCGCCAGCACCCGACTAGTCCTCACCGGGGAGCTGTTTTTT. Amino acid sequence: CASTRLVLTGELFF.

The rearrangement joins TRBV5-4 to TRBJ2-7; 9 bases align to TRBD1. V was pared by 4 bases and J by 4 bases, with 9 bases of the junction left unmatched. This CDR3 region has 15 residues. Germline V gene data show CDR1 as SGHNT and CDR2 as YYREEE (reference sequence). CDR3 residues: CASSPTPTGGYEQYF. The CDR3 DNA is TGTGCCAGCAGCCCAACACCGACAGGGGGGTACGAGCAGTACTTC.

This chain joins TRBV18 and TRBJ2-1; 9 bases fit TRBD2. V dropped 0 bases and J dropped 4; count of bases not matched to a gene: 7. CDR1 is KGHSH, CDR2 LQKENI, per germline. The CDR3 has 17 amino acids. The CDR3 DNA is TGTGCCAGCTCACCACCAAGACGGAGCGGGGGGTACAATGAGCAGTTCTTC. Amino acids: CASSPPRRSGGYNEQFF.

This chain links TRBV27 with TRBJ1-1; no clear D gene. The germline CDR1 and CDR2 sequences are MNHEY and SMNVEV (reference sequence). The CDR3 length is 13 residues. V was shortened by 2 bases and J by 3 bases, with 7 bases between the two germline ends. CDR3 in amino acids: CASSLGLDTEAFF. CDR3 sequence (DNA): TGTGCCAGCAGTTTAGGTTTAGACACTGAAGCTTTCTTT.

This clone was seen a handful of times. This chain joins TRBV7-9 and TRBJ2-5; the D is unclear. The CDR3 totals 12 residues. The V end was cut by 7 bases, the J end by 0 bases, with 6 bases between. Germline CDR1 reads SEHNR; CDR2 reads FQNEAQ (reference sequence). The CDR3 region has the DNA TGTGCCAGCAATGTGTACCAAGAGACCCAGTACTTC. Its protein product is CASNVYQETQYF.

J is TRBJ2-1 and V is TRBV25-1, with a tentative D call TRBD1 (6 bases). Germline loops: CDR1 MGHDK, CDR2 SYGVNS. Trimming shortened V by 6 bases and J by 5 bases, and 14 bases separated the two germline ends. This CDR3 is built from 14 residues. CDR3 sequence (DNA): TGTGCCAGCAGCCCGAGGACAGAAGACAATGAGCAGTTCTTC. Translation: CASSPRTEDNEQFF.

The V and J genes are TRBV4-1 and TRBJ1-2; D gene unclear. Per the germline V gene, CDR1 is MGHRA and CDR2 is YSYEKL. With 3 bases removed from V and 2 bases from J, the gap between germline ends came to 10 bases. This CDR3 is built from 14 residues. This CDR3 is CASSHNSLNYGYTF. CDR3 nucleotides: TGCGCCAGCAGCCACAACAGCCTCAACTATGGCTACACCTTC.

The chain joins TRBV5-4 to TRBJ2-7; tentatively, D is TRBD1 or TRBD2 (5 bases each). This CDR3 is 15 amino acids long. Germline V gene sequence: CDR1 SGHNT, CDR2 YYREEE (reference sequence). V was shortened by 2 bases and J by 2 bases, with 14 bases between the two germline ends. The CDR3 nucleotides read TGTGCCAGCAGCTTAAACCGGGACGGGACCTACGAGCAGTACTTC. Protein: CASSLNRDGTYEQYF.

J is TRBJ2-7 and V is TRBV11-2; no definite D call. The germline V gene has CDR1 SGHAT and CDR2 FQNNGV. The CDR3 spans 13 residues. The ends were cut back, 2 bases at V and 3 bases at J, with 8 bases in the middle. For the CDR3, the DNA is TGTGCCAGCAGCTTAAGAAGGTACTACGAGCAGTACTTC. Protein: CASSLRRYYEQYF.

This sequence joins TRBV11-2 and TRBJ1-1; 9 bases agree with TRBD1. The CDR3 spans 18 residues. Trimming took 5 bases from V and 3 from J; bases not matched to a gene: 16. Germline loops: CDR1 SGHAT, CDR2 FQNNGV. The CDR3 spells CASSPNRGPFSVHTEAFF. The CDR3 coding sequence is TGTGCCAGCAGCCCGAACAGGGGGCCTTTTTCTGTCCACACTGAAGCTTTCTTT.

The CDR3 DNA follows: TGTGCCAGCAGCTTGGACAGGGCTTTGTCTGGAAACACCATATATTTT. It specifies CASSLDRALSGNTIYF. The rearrangement links TRBV5-4 to TRBJ1-3; D is possibly TRBD1 (6 bases). The CDR3 totals 16 residues. Trimming shortened V by 0 bases and J by 1 base, and 11 bases separated the two germline ends. Germline lookup yields CDR1 SGHNT and CDR2 YYREEE (reference sequence).

This clone was seen a single time. The chain carries TRBV6-5 and TRBJ1-1; D call uncertain. This CDR3 is 14 amino acids long. Germline CDR1 and CDR2: MNHEY and SVGAGI. The V and J ends lost 5 bases and 1 base respectively, with 11 bases between them. The CDR3 reads CASSTSRANTEAFF. For the CDR3, the DNA is TGTGCCAGCAGTACATCAAGGGCGAACACTGAAGCTTTCTTT.

This clone is a singleton in its sample. The chain is built from TRBV9 and TRBJ2-3; D ambiguous. V was pared by 4 bases and J by 0 bases, with 12 bases between. Germline V gene lookup returns CDR1 SGDLS and CDR2 YYNGEE. This CDR3 is 15 amino acids long. The CDR3 coding sequence is TGTGCCAGCAGCATCGCCCCCGCTAGCACAGATACGCAGTATTTT. Encoded protein: CASSIAPASTDTQYF.

The V gene is TRBV15, the J gene TRBJ1-2, with D unclear. Germline assignment: CDR1 LNHNV and CDR2 YYDKDF (reference sequence). The CDR3 has 15 residues. The ends were cut back, 0 bases at V and 2 bases at J, with 10 bases in the middle. CDR3 coding DNA: TGTGCCACCAGCAGAGAGGGTACGGGGAACTATGGCTACACCTTC. Protein sequence: CATSREGTGNYGYTF. Variable domain in full (rest from reference TRBV15 and TRBJ1-2): DAMVIQNPRYQVTQFGKPVTLSCSQTLNHNVMYWYQQKSSQAPKLLFHYYDKDFNNEADTPDNFQSRRPNTSFCFLDIRSPGLGDTAMYLCATSREGTGNYGYTFGSGTRLTVV.

The chain is built from TRBV11-2 and TRBJ2-3; maybe TRBD1 (5 bases). V was cut by 5 bases and J by 1 base, with 7 bases left in between. The CDR3 is 13 residues long. From germline, CDR1 is SGHAT and CDR2 FQNNGV. The chain's CDR3 is CASSPQGTDTQYF. CDR3 nucleotides: TGTGCCAGCAGCCCACAGGGCACAGATACGCAGTATTTT. Full variable domain (missing parts from reference TRBV11-2 and TRBJ2-3): EAGVAQSPRYKIIEKRQSVAFWCNPISGHATLYWYQQILGQGPKLLIQFQNNGVVDDSQLPKDRFSAERLKGVDSTLKIQPAKLEDSAVYLCASSPQGTDTQYFGPGTRLTVL.

The rearrangement links TRBV7-8 to TRBJ2-1, with D possibly being TRBD1 (6 bases). V lost 2 bases, J lost 9 bases, and 14 bases lay in between. Per the germline V gene, CDR1 is SGHVS and CDR2 is FQNEAQ. The length of the CDR3 is 14 residues. The CDR3 bases are TGTGCCAGCAGCTTAACTCCCAGGGGCAGTGAGCAGTTCTTC. Translating gives CASSLTPRGSEQFF.

The J gene is TRBJ1-1, the V gene TRBV2, with 7 positions matching TRBD1. This CDR3 has 16 residues. Germline V gene data show CDR1 as SNHLY and CDR2 as FYNNEI. The J segment lost 1 base and the V segment lost 3 bases, leaving 8 bases of the junction unmatched. The CDR3 region is CASSEARQGQNTEAFF. CDR3 nucleotide sequence: TGTGCCAGCAGTGAGGCGCGACAGGGCCAGAACACTGAAGCTTTCTTT.

J is TRBJ1-4 and V is TRBV6-5; possible D gene TRBD1, 6 bases. Germline CDR1 reads MNHEY; CDR2 reads SVGAGI. This CDR3 has 15 residues. Trimming removed 2 bases at V and 3 bases at J, with 10 bases between. The CDR3, as DNA: TGTGCCAGCAGTTACGGTGGGGGCCCTAATGAAAAACTGTTTTTT. Translation gives CASSYGGGPNEKLFF.

This chain connects TRBV5-1 to TRBJ1-4, with 9 bases lining up with TRBD1. V lost 1 base, J lost 4 bases, and 2 bases stayed unmatched. Germline CDR1 SGHRS, CDR2 YFSETQ. The CDR3 covers 15 residues. The CDR3 reads CASSLLGQGNEKLFF. The CDR3, as DNA: TGCGCCAGCAGCTTGTTGGGACAGGGTAATGAAAAACTGTTTTTT. Full variable domain (remainder filled in from reference TRBV5-1 and TRBJ1-4): KAGVTQTPRYLIKTRGQQVTLSCSPISGHRSVSWYQQTPGQGLQFLFEYFSETQRNKGNFPGRFSGRQFSNSRSEMNVSTLELGDSALYLCASSLLGQGNEKLFFGSGTQLSVL.

The chain is built from TRBV19 and TRBJ1-5, with TRBD1 matching over 7 bases. Germline loops: CDR1 LNHDA, CDR2 SQIVND (reference sequence). The CDR3 runs 15 residues. The ends lost 5 bases at V and 0 bases at J; junction bases unmatched: 4. The CDR3 reads CASSPGQNSNQPQHF. Here the CDR3 DNA reads TGTGCCAGTAGTCCGGGACAGAATAGCAATCAGCCCCAGCATTTT.

The chain combines TRBV6-1 with TRBJ1-5; tentative D call: TRBD1 (5 bases). CDR3 length: 19 amino acids. Germline V gives CDR1 MNHNS, CDR2 SASEGT. V lost 1 base and J 0 bases, leaving 19 bases between the germline ends. The DNA of the CDR3 is TGTGCCAGCAGTGAAGGGCGGTGGGGGACCCGGGGTAGCAATCAGCCCCAGCATTTT. Translating it yields CASSEGRWGTRGSNQPQHF.

This chain joins TRBV11-1 and TRBJ2-7; D is perhaps TRBD1 (5 bases). The V gene's germline CDR1 is SGHAT and CDR2 FQDESV (reference sequence). This CDR3 has 14 amino acids. Trimming took off 3 bases at V and 1 base at J, with 10 bases between the two ends. The CDR3 sequence: CASSFRANSYEQYF. In nucleotides, the CDR3 is TGTGCCAGCAGCTTCAGGGCCAATTCCTACGAGCAGTACTTC.

CDR3 sequence: CASSRSGQGETQYF. The CDR3 DNA follows: TGTGCCAGCAGTCGAAGCGGACAGGGAGAGACCCAGTACTTC. The genes are TRBV6-5 and TRBJ2-5; 8 positions match TRBD1. CDR3 length: 14 residues. CDR1 and CDR2 (germline): MNHEY, SVGAGI. Trimming cost V 5 bases and J 4 bases; bases outside gene matches: 6.

The rearrangement links TRBV5-1 to TRBJ2-1; TRBD1 aligns across 7 bases. The CDR3 sequence is 14 residues long. Germline lookup yields CDR1 SGHRS and CDR2 YFSETQ. V lost 3 bases to trimming and J lost 9 bases; unmatched junction nucleotides: 9. The CDR3 bases are TGCGCCAGCAGCTCGCTACAGGGGCAGGCTGAGCAGTTCTTC. Translated: CASSSLQGQAEQFF.

This chain connects TRBV5-1 to TRBJ2-1, with 12 bases that match TRBD2. The J segment lost 9 bases and the V segment lost 0 bases, leaving 7 bases of the junction unmatched. Germline lookup yields CDR1 SGHRS and CDR2 YFSETQ. The CDR3 is made up of 16 amino acids. CDR3 protein: CASSLAMTSGSGEQFF. For the CDR3, the DNA is TGCGCCAGCAGCTTGGCCATGACTAGCGGGAGCGGTGAGCAGTTCTTC.

The rearrangement uses TRBV5-1 and TRBJ1-4; 10 bases are shared with TRBD1. Germline V gene lookup returns CDR1 SGHRS and CDR2 YFSETQ. The CDR3 has 16 residues. J lost 5 bases, V lost 4 bases, and 8 bases had no gene match. CDR3 sequence reads: CASSMDRGIKNEKLFF. The CDR3 bases are TGCGCCAGCAGCATGGACAGGGGGATAAAGAATGAAAAACTGTTTTTT. Drawing the rest from reference TRBV5-1 and TRBJ1-4, the complete variable domain is KAGVTQTPRYLIKTRGQQVTLSCSPISGHRSVSWYQQTPGQGLQFLFEYFSETQRNKGNFPGRFSGRQFSNSRSEMNVSTLELGDSALYLCASSMDRGIKNEKLFFGSGTQLSVL.

This clone was found once. The chain joins TRBV11-3 to TRBJ2-1; 9 nucleotides agree with TRBD2. The ends lost 4 bases at V and 10 bases at J; junction bases unmatched: 2. The CDR3 is 12 residues long. The V gene's germline CDR1 is SGHNT and CDR2 YENEEA. CDR3 coding DNA: TGTGCCAGCAGCTCCCTAGCGGGAGAGCAGTTCTTC. Encoded protein: CASSSLAGEQFF. Looking up the rest from reference TRBV11-3 and TRBJ2-1 gives the full variable domain: EAGVVQSPRYKIIEKKQPVAFWCNPISGHNTLYWYLQNLGQGPELLIRYENEEAVDDSQLPKDRFSAERLKGVDSTLKIQPAELGDSAVYLCASSSLAGEQFFGPGTRLTVL.